Included here is one TCR beta chain sequence, with context. This clonotype appeared many times. Its antigen is still unknown. No much larger clonotype is one base removed from it; base qualities were not supplied. Library prep was done by multiplex PCR. TCRdb names Illumina HiSeq 2500 as the instrument used. Following protocols modified from ARM-PCR, the researchers constructed TCRbeta libraries through three rounds of nested PCR with primers (Table S4). Before sequencing, PCR products of 200-500 bp were cut from the gel and purified using the QIAquick gel extraction kit. Concerning the study's data processing: Trimmomatic was used to clean the reads, FLASH was used to merge the reads into complete CDR3 sequences, and MiTCR was used to assign the reads to V(D)J germline segments. VDJtools was used to compute clonal diversity as the inverse Simpson's index. A read counted as productive if the sequence was in-frame and lacked a premature stop codon. The public reads were quality trimmed at Q25 with fastp and then assembled into clones with MiXCR by TCRdb, keeping productive beta chains. For every CDR3 protein sequence, its rows merge into one entry that carries the most common genes and DNA. It is TCRdb's table, rather than the study itself, that gives the V and J calls and clone size. The sample table contains over 110,000 distinct CDR3 sequences; only one count was recorded for around 65% of them. 15% to 20% of the sample belongs to the ten largest clones.

Bulk unsorted tissue served as the source for RNA extraction, and RNA quality was assessed using a NanoDrop ND-1000 and an Agilent 2100. All donors had newly diagnosed lung cancer, had not received prior chemotherapy, and were admitted for thoracic surgery in China between August and November 2014. The study excluded patients who had received radiotherapy or chemotherapy before or who had another cancer at the same time. Pieces of surgical tissue measuring roughly 1-2.3 cm3 were kept in RNAlater solution and stored at -80 degrees C until use. The data were obtained in a study of tumor and adjacent non-tumor tissue in lung cancer listed by TCRdb under 2018. Some background on the complete study: Patients with adenocarcinoma (about twelve), squamous cell carcinoma (2) and small cell lung cancer (1) were included in the cohort. Sequencing produced some 130,000,000 productive TCRbeta reads in total, an average of approximately 4 million reads per sample. The study compared bulk TCRbeta repertoires between lung tumor tissue and matched distant non-tumor lung tissue from over twelve lung cancer patients. TCRbeta CDR3 sequencing was performed on 25 to 30 paired specimens, with one tumor sample and one normal lung sample collected per patient. The approximately 15 patients were aged roughly 30 to 85 years, included about ten men and 5 women, and had TNM stage I to III disease.

CDR1 MNHNS and CDR2 SASEGT were looked up in the germline V gene. The V and J ends are trimmed by 0 bases and 2 bases, leaving 9 bases between them. The CDR3, cysteine through phenylalanine, is 15 amino acids long. Of the read, only the CDR3 DNA is kept; its 45 bases are in frame from base 1. Paper-wide results and their limitations: Younger patients had significantly higher TCR diversity, and higher tumor TCR diversity was associated with shorter overall and disease-free survival. In normal lung, the top 100 clones accounted for a significantly larger cumulative share of the repertoire than in tumor tissue. Neither the sequencing platform nor unique molecular identifiers are named or mentioned anywhere in the methods. Tumor tissue showed significantly greater TCR diversity (inverse Simpson) than normal lung tissue (431.37 vs 166.20, P = 0.0075, Mann-Whitney U test). Peripheral blood was not sequenced, so blood TCRbeta repertoires were not examined in the lung cancer patients of the study. Only about 15 patients were in the cohort, and the authors stated that larger samples and more detailed clinical data are needed.

The material sequenced was lung tumor tissue. The clonotype comes from a man aged 60-69 years with small cell lung cancer. The chain uses TRBV6-1 and TRBJ2-3; the D gene is not confidently resolved. The sequence in DNA is TGTGCCAGCAGTGAAGCAGCAGGAAACACAGATACGCAGTATTTT. It translates as CASSEAAGNTDTQYF.